This entry lists 5 T cell receptor beta chains sequenced from one sample in a study of cytomegalovirus exposure and HLA in healthy donors. With 60 Vbeta and 13 Jbeta primers, the PCR was carried out. Method: immunoSEQ multiplex PCR; TCRdb's copy keeps in-frame clones and lacks some. The sample records around 190,000 clones, around three quarters being singletons. Sample: PBMCs. Receptors originate from a woman aged 25 to 39 in good health and CMV-seropositive.

The chain employs TRBV4-1 and TRBJ1-5; D remains ambiguous. Trimming shortened V by 2 bases and J by 2 bases, and 7 bases separated the two germline ends. Germline assignment: CDR1 MGHRA and CDR2 YSYEKL. The CDR3 extends over 14 amino acids. CDR3 nucleotides: TGCGCCAGCAGCCAACGAGGAGGCAATCAGCCCCAGCATTTT. This translates into CASSQRGGNQPQHF.

This clone was seen just once. The V gene is TRBV11-2, the J gene TRBJ2-1, with no clear D. This CDR3 has 11 amino acids. With 7 bases removed from V and 3 bases from J, the gap between germline ends came to 4 bases. Germline V lookup: CDR1 SGHAT, CDR2 FQNNGV. CDR3 DNA: TGTGCCAGCACCGGCTACAATGAGCAGTTCTTC. Amino acids: CASTGYNEQFF. The variable domain in full, completed from reference TRBV11-2 and TRBJ2-1, reads EAGVAQSPRYKIIEKRQSVAFWCNPISGHATLYWYQQILGQGPKLLIQFQNNGVVDDSQLPKDRFSAERLKGVDSTLKIQPAKLEDSAVYLCASTGYNEQFFGPGTRLTVL.

This clone has just a few counts. The chain recombines TRBV11-3 with TRBJ2-2; 7 nucleotides align to TRBD2. The CDR3 spans 15 residues. The germline V gene has CDR1 SGHNT and CDR2 YENEEA. V was clipped by 4 bases and J by 3 bases; unmatched bases: 5. CDR3 coding DNA: TGTGCCAGCAGCTCAACCGGGGGGTACACCGGGGAGCTGTTTTTT. Its translation is CASSSTGGYTGELFF.

This clone was detected only a few times. This chain joins TRBV25-1 and TRBJ1-2; tentative D call: TRBD1 (5 bases). The CDR3 spans 12 residues. Trimming pared 3 bases from V and 8 bases from J, leaving 10 bases between. In germline, CDR1 is MGHDK, CDR2 SYGVNS. The CDR3 DNA is TGTGCCAGCAGTGAGAACAGGCGAGGCTACACCTTC. Protein sequence: CASSENRRGYTF.

This clone was recorded only once. V is TRBV30 and J is TRBJ1-2; a weak D match, TRBD1 (5 bases). The CDR3 length is 13 residues. CDR1 and CDR2 (germline): GTSNPN, SVGIG (reference sequence). Trimming shortened V by 0 bases and J by 5 bases, and 10 bases separated the two germline ends. The CDR3 protein is CAWSVLSGYGYTF. The CDR3 nucleotides are TGTGCCTGGAGTGTACTGTCAGGGTATGGCTACACCTTC.